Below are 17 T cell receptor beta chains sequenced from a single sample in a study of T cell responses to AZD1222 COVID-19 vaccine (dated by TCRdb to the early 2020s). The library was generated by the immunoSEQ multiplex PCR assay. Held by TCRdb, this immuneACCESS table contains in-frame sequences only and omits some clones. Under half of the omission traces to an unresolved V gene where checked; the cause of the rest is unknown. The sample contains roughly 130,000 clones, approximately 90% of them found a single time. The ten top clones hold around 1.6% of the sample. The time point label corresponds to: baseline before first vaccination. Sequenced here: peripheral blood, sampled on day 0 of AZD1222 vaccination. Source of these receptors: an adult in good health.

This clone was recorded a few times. The CDR3 bases are TGTGCCAGCAGTTTCGTAAAGGGACAGGGGAAAGGTTCACCCCTCCACTTT. The encoded protein is CASSFVKGQGKGSPLHF. V usage is TRBV28 and J usage is TRBJ1-6, with 10 positions matching TRBD1. The J segment lost 9 bases and the V segment lost 3 bases, leaving 11 bases of the junction unmatched. The CDR3 extends over 17 amino acids. Germline-derived CDR1 and CDR2 are MDHEN and SYDVKM.

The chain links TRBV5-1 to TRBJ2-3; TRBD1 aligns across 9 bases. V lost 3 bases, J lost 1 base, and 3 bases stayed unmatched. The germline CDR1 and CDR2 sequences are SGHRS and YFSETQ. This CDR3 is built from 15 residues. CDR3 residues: CASSWTGEGTDTQYF. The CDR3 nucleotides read TGCGCCAGCAGCTGGACAGGGGAGGGCACAGATACGCAGTATTTT.

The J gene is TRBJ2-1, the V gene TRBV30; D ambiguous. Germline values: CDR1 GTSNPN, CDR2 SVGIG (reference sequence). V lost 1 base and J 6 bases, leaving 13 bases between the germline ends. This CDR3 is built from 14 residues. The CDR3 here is CAWSGGLAPNEQFF. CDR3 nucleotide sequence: TGTGCCTGGAGTGGGGGTTTAGCCCCCAATGAGCAGTTCTTC.

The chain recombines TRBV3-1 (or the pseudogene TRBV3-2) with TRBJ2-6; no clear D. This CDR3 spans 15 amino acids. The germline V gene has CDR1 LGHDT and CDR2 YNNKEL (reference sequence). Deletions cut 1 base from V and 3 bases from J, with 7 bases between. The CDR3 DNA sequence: TGTGCCAGCAGCCAAGTGTCAGGTGGGGCCAACGTCCTGACTTTC. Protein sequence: CASSQVSGGANVLTF.

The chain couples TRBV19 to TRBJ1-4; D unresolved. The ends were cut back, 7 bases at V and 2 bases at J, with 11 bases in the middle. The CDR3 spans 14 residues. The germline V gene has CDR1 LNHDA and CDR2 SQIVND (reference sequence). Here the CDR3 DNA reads TGTGCCAGTAACCAGGAGGCGACTAATGAAAAACTGTTTTTT. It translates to CASNQEATNEKLFF. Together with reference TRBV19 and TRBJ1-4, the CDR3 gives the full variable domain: DGGITQSPKYLFRKEGQNVTLSCEQNLNHDAMYWYRQDPGQGLRLIYYSQIVNDFQKGDIAEGYSVSREKKESFPLTVTSAQKNPTAFYLCASNQEATNEKLFFGSGTQLSVL.

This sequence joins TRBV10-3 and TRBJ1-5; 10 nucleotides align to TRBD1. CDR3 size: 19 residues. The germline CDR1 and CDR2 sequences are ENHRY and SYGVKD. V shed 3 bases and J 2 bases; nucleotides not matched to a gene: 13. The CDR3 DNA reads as TGTGCCATCAGTGACCCGGGACAGGGGTGGGATATCGGCAATCAGCCCCAGCATTTT. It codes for CAISDPGQGWDIGNQPQHF.

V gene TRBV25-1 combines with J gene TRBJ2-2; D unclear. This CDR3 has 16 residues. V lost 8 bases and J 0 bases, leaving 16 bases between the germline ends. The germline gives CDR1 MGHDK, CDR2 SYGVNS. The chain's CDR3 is CASLPPGTANTGELFF. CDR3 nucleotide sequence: TGTGCCAGCTTACCTCCAGGTACAGCGAACACCGGGGAGCTGTTTTTT.

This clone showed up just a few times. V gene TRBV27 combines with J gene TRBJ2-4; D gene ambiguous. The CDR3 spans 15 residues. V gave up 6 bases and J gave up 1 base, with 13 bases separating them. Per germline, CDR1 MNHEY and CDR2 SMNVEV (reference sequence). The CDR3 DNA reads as TGTGCCAGCAGGGACCTCCGGCGGGCCAAAAACATTCAGTACTTC. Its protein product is CASRDLRRAKNIQYF.

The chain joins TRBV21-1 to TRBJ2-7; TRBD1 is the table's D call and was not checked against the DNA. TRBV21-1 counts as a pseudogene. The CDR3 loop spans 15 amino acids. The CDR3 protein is CASDRAPPTVYEQYF. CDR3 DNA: TGTGCCAGCGACAGGGCTCCCCCGACTGTCTACGAGCAGTACTTC.

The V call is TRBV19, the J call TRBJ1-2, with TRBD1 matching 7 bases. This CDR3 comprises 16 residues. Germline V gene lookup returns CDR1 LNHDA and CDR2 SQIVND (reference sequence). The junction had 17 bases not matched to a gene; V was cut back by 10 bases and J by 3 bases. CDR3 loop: CATVRRFGTVDYGYTF. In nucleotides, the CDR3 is TGTGCCACAGTACGGAGATTCGGGACAGTGGACTATGGCTACACCTTC.

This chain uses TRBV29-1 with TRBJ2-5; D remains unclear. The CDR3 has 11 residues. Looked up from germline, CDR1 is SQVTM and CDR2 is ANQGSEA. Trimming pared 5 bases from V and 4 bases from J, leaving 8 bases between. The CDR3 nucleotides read TGCAGCGTTATTCAGCCAGAGACCCAGTACTTC. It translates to CSVIQPETQYF.

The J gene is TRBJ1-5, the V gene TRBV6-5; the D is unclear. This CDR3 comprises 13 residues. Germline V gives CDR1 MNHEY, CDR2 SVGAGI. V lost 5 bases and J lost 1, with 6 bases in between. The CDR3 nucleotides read TGTGCCAGCAGTCCCCAGAGCAATCAGCCCCAGCATTTT. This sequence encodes CASSPQSNQPQHF.

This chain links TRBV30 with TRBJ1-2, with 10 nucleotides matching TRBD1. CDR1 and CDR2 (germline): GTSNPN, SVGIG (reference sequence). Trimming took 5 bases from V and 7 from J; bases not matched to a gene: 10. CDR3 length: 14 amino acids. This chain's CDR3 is CAWRKQDRGAGYTF. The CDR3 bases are TGTGCCTGGCGGAAACAGGACAGGGGGGCTGGCTACACCTTC.

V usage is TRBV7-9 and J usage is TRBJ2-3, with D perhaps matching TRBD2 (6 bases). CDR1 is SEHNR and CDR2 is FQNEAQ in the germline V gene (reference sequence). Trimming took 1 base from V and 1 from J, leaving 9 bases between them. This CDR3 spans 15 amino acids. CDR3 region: CASSLGDSRTDTQYF. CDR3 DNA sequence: TGTGCCAGCAGCTTAGGGGACTCACGCACAGATACGCAGTATTTT.

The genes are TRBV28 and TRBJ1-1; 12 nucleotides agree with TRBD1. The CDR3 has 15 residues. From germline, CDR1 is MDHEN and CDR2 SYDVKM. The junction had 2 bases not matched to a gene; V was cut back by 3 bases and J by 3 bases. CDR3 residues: CASSFGTGGHTEAFF. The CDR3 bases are TGTGCCAGCAGTTTTGGGACAGGGGGCCACACTGAAGCTTTCTTT.

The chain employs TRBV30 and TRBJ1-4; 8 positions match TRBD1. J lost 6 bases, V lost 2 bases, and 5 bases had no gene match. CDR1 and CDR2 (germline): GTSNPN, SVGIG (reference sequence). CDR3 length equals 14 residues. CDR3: CAWSLQGADEKLFF. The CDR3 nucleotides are TGTGCCTGGAGTTTGCAGGGGGCGGATGAAAAACTGTTTTTT.

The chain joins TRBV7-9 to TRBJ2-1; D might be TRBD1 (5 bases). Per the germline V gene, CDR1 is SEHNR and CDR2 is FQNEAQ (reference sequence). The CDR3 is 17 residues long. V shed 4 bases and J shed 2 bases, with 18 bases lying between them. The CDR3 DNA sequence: TGTGCCAGCAGCTCGCGAAAGGTCGCAGGGACCTACAATGAGCAGTTCTTC. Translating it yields CASSSRKVAGTYNEQFF.